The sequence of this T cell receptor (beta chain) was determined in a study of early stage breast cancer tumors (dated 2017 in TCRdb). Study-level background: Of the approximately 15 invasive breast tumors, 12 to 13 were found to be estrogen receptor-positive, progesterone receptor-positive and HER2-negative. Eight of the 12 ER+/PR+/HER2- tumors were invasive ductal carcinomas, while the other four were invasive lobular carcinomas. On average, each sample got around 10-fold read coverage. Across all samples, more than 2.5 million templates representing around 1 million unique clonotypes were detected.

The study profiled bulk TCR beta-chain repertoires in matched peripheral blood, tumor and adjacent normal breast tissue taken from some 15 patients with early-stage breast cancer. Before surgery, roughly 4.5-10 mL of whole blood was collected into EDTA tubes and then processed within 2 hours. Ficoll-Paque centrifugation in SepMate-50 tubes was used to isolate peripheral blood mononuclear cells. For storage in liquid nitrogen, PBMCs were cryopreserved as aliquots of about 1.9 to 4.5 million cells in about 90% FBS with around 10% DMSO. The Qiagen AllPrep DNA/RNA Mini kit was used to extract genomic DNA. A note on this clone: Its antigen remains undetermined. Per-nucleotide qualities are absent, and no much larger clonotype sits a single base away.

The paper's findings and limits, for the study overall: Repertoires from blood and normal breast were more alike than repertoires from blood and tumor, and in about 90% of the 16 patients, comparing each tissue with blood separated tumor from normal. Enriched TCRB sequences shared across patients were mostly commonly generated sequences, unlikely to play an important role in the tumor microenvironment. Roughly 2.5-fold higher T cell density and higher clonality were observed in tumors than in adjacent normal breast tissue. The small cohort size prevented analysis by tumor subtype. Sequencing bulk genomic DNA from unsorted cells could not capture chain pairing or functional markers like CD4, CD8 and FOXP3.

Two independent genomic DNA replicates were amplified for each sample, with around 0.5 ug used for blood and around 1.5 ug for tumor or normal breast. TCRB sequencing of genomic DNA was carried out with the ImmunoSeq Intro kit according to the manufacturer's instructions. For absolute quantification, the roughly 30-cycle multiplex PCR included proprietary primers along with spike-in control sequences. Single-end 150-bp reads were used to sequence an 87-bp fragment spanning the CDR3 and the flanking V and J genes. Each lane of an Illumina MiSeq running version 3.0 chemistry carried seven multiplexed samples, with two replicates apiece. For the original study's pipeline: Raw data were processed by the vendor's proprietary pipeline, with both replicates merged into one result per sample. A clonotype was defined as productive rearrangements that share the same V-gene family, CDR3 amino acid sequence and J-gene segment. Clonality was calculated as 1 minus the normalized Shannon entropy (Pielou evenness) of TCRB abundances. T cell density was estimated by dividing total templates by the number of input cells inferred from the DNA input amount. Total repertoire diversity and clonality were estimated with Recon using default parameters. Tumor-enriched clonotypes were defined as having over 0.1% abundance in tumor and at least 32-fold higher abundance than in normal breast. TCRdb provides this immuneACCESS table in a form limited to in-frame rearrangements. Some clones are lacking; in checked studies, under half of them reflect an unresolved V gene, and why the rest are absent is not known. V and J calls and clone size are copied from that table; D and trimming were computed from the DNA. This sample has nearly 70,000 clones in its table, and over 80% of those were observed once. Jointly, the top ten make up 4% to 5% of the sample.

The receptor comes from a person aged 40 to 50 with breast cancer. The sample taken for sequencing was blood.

The CDR3: CASSLEFVASGVRETQYF. The DNA sequence is TGTGCCAGCAGCTTAGAGTTTGTGGCTAGCGGGGTCCGGGAGACCCAGTACTTC. The chain is made from TRBV11-2 and TRBJ2-5, and 9 bases in between align with TRBD2. The CDR3 numbers 18 residues from cysteine through phenylalanine. CDR3 DNA only is kept here, 54 bases in frame from base 1. Looking up the germline V gene yields CDR1 SGHAT and CDR2 FQNNGV. V has 0 bases trimmed and J has 5 bases trimmed; junction bases matching no gene number 13.